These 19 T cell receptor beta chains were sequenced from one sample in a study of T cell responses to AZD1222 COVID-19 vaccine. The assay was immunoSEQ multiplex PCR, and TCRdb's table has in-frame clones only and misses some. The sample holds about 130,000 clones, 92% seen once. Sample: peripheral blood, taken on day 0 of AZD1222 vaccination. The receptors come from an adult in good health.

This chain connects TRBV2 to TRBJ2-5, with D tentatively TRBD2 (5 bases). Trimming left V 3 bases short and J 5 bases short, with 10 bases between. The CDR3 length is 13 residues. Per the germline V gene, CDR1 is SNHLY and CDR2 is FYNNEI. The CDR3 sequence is CASSEDFQETQYF. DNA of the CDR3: TGTGCCAGCAGTGAGGACTTCCAGGAGACCCAGTACTTC.

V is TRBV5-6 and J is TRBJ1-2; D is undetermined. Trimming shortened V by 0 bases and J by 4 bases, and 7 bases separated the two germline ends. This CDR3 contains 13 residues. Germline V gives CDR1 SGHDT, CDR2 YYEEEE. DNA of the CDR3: TGTGCCAGCAGCTTGGGGGTAGCCTATGGCTACACCTTC. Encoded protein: CASSLGVAYGYTF.

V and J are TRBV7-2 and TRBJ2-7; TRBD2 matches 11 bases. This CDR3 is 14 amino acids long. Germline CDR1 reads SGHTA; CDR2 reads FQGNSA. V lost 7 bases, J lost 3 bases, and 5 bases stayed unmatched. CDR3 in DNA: TGTGCCAGCAAGACTAGCGGGGCACACTACGAGCAGTACTTC. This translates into CASKTSGAHYEQYF.

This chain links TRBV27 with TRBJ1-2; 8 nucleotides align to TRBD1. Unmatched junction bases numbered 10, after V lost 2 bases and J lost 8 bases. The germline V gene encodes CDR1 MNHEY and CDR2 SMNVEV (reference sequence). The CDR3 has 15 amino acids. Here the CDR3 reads CASSLEWTGSSGYTF. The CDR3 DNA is TGTGCCAGCAGTTTAGAGTGGACAGGGTCTTCCGGCTACACCTTC.

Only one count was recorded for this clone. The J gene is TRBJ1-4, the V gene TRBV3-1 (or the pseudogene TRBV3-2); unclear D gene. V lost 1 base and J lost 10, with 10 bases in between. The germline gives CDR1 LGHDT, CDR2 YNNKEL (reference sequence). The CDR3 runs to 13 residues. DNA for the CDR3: TGTGCCAGCAGCCAAGGAAGGTCAGGAAAACTGTTTTTT. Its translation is CASSQGRSGKLFF.

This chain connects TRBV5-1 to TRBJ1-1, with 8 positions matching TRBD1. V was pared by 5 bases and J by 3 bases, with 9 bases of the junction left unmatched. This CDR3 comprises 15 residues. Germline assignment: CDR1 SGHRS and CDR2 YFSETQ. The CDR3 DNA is TGCGCCAGCAGTTTGCAGGGGGCGCGGGACACTGAAGCTTTCTTT. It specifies CASSLQGARDTEAFF.

In DNA, the CDR3 is TGCAGCGTCGTTACCTGGGGCACTGAAGCTTTCTTT. It codes for CSVVTWGTEAFF. The chain has TRBV29-1 and TRBJ1-1, with D unresolved. Germline CDR1 reads SQVTM; CDR2 reads ANQGSEA. V lost 6 bases to trimming and J lost 4 bases, with 12 bases between them. The CDR3 has 12 amino acids. The whole variable domain, filled in from reference TRBV29-1 and TRBJ1-1, reads SAVISQKPSRDICQRGTSLTIQCQVDSQVTMMFWYRQQPGQSLTLIATANQGSEATYESGFVIDKFPISRPNLTFSTLTVSNMSPEDSSIYLCSVVTWGTEAFFGQGTRLTVV.

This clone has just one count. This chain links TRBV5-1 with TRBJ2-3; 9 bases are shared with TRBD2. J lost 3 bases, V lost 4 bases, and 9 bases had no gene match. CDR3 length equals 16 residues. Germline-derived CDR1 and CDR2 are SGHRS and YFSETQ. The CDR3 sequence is CASSTLAGAGTDTQYF. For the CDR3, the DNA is TGCGCCAGCAGCACCTTAGCGGGGGCTGGAACAGATACGCAGTATTTT.

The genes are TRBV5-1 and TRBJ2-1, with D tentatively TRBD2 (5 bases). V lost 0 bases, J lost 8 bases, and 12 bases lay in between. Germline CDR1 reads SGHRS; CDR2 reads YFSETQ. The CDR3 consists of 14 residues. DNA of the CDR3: TGCGCCAGCAGCTTGGGACTACCTCGCGATGAGCAGTTCTTC. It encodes CASSLGLPRDEQFF.

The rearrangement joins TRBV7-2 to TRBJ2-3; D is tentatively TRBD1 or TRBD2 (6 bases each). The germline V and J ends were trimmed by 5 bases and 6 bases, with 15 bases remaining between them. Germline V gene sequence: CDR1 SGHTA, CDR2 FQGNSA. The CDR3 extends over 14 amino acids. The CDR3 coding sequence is TGTGCCAGCAGCACAGGACGGGGGCGGGATACGCAGTATTTT. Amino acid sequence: CASSTGRGRDTQYF.

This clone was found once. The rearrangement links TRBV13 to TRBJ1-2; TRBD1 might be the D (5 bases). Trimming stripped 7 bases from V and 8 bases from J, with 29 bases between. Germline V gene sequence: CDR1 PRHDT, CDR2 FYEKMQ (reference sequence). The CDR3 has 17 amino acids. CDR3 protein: CASIYWGPPSPVGGYTF. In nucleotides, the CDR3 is TGTGCCAGCATCTACTGGGGCCCGCCAAGCCCGGTAGGAGGCTACACCTTC.

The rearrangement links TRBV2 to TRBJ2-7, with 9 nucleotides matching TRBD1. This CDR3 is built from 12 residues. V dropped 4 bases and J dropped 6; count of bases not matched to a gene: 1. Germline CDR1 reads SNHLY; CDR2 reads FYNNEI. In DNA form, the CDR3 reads TGTGCCAGCAGTGGACAGGGGGTCGAGCAGTACTTC. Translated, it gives CASSGQGVEQYF.

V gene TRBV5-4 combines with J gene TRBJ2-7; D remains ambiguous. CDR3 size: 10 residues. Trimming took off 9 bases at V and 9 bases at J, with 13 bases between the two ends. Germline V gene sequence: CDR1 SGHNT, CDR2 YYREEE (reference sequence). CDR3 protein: CATNSLSQYF. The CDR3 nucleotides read TGTGCCACCAATTCTCTCTCGCAGTACTTC.

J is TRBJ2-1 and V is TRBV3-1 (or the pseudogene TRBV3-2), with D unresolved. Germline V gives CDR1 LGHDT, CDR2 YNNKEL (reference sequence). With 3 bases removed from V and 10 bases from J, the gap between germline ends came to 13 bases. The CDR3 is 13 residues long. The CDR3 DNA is TGTGCCAGCAGCCAGTCCGCCCTGGGGGAGCAGTTCTTC. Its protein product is CASSQSALGEQFF.

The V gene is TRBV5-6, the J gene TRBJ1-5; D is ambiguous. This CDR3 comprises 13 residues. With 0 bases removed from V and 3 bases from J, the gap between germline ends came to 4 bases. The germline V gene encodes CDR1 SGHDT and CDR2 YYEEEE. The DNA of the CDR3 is TGTGCCAGCAGCTTGGCGCCCAATCAGCCCCAGCATTTT. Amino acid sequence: CASSLAPNQPQHF.

CDR3 protein: CASSENPGTSGGPRFEQYF. The CDR3 DNA sequence: TGCGCCAGCAGCGAAAATCCAGGGACTAGCGGGGGGCCGCGTTTCGAGCAGTACTTC. J is TRBJ2-7 and V is TRBV4-1, with TRBD2 matching 15 bases. Trimming removed 5 bases from V and 6 bases from J; junction bases left unmatched: 17. The CDR3 length is 19 residues. Germline values: CDR1 MGHRA, CDR2 YSYEKL.

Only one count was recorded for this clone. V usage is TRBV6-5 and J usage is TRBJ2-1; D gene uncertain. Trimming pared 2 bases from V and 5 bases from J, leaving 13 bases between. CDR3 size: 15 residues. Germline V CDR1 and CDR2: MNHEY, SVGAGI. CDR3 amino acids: CASSYQRTWNNEQFF. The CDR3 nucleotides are TGTGCCAGCAGTTACCAACGGACCTGGAACAATGAGCAGTTCTTC.

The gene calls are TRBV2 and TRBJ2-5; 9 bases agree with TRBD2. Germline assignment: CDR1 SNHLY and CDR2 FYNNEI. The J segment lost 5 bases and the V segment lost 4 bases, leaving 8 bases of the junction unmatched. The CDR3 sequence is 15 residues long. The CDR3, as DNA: TGTGCCAGCAGTGGCTTCGGCGGGGGGGCGGAGACCCAGTACTTC. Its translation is CASSGFGGGAETQYF. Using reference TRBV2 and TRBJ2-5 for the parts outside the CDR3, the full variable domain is EPEVTQTPSHQVTQMGQEVILRCVPISNHLYFYWYRQILGQKVEFLVSFYNNEISEKSEIFDDQFSVERPDGSNFTLKIRSTKLEDSAMYFCASSGFGGGAETQYFGPGTRLLVL.

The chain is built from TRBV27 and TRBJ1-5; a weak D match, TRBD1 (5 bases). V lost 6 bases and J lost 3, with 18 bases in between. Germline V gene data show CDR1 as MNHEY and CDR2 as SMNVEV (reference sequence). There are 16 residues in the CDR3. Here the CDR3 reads CASRARETADNQPQHF. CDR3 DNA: TGTGCCAGCAGGGCTAGAGAGACAGCCGACAATCAGCCCCAGCATTTT.